This entry is about one T cell receptor (beta chain). Its target is unknown. This specimen comes from a study of OX40 agonist ivuxolimab in advanced cancers. About the study: People who had prior anti-PD-1, anti-PD-L1 or anti-CTLA-4 therapy could take part, and around 40% had some. Findings of the study overall: Low normalized T-cell clonal expansion was additionally recorded for some nonresponders.

Trimming cost V 5 bases and J 5 bases; bases outside gene matches: 5. Germline CDR1 SGHNT, CDR2 YENEEA. The CDR3 consists of 13 residues. TCRdb's copy holds only in-frame clones and misses some; the assay was immunoSEQ multiplex PCR. The sample carries 55,000 to 75,000 clones, around 84% recorded once. The J gene is TRBJ1-2, the V gene TRBV11-3; 7 bases map to TRBD1. The receptor was isolated from an adult with an advanced solid tumor such as melanoma, head and neck, liver or kidney cancer. This specimen was CD4+ or CD8+ T cells sorted from blood, taken in a trial of the OX40 agonist ivuxolimab. The CDR3: CASSPTGLYGYTF. In nucleotides, the CDR3 is TGTGCCAGCAGCCCGACAGGGTTATATGGCTACACCTTC.